This T cell receptor beta chain is from a study of OX40 agonist ivuxolimab in advanced cancers. Study as a whole: Enrolled patients in dose escalation had cancers that were hepatocellular carcinoma, melanoma, renal cell or head and neck cancer.

TCRdb's copy holds only in-frame clones and misses some; the assay was immunoSEQ multiplex PCR. The profile shows approximately 60,000 clones, roughly 80% of them singletons. General study findings and limits: The antigen specificity of the peripheral T cells (those that were expanded) was not determined.

Concerning this clone: As yet, its antigen is unknown.

Sample: CD4+ or CD8+ T cells sorted from blood, taken in a trial of the OX40 agonist ivuxolimab. This receptor was identified in an adult with an advanced solid tumor such as melanoma, head and neck, liver or kidney cancer.

In nucleotides, the CDR3 is TGTGCCAGCGGGATGAGCTCCTACGAGCAGTACTTC. Translating it yields CASGMSSYEQYF. The chain employs TRBV6-5 and TRBJ2-7, with D unclear. Trimming took 8 bases from V and 0 from J, leaving 8 bases between them. The length of the CDR3 is 12 residues. Germline V CDR1 and CDR2: MNHEY, SVGAGI.